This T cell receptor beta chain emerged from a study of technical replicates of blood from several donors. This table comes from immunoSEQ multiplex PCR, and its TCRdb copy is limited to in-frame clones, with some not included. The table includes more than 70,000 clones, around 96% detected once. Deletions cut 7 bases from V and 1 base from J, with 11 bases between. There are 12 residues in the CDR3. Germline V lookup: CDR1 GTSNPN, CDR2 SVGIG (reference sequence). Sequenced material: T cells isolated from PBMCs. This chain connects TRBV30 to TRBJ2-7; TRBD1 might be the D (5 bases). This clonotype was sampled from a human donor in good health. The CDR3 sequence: CAFSRDSYEQYF. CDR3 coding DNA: TGTGCCTTTTCCAGGGATTCCTACGAGCAGTACTTC. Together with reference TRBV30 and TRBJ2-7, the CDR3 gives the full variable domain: SQTIHQWPATLVQPVGSPLSLECTVEGTSNPNLYWYRQAAGRGLQLLFYSVGIGQISSEVPQNLSASRPQDRQFILSSKKLLLSDSGFYLCAFSRDSYEQYFGPGTRLTVT.